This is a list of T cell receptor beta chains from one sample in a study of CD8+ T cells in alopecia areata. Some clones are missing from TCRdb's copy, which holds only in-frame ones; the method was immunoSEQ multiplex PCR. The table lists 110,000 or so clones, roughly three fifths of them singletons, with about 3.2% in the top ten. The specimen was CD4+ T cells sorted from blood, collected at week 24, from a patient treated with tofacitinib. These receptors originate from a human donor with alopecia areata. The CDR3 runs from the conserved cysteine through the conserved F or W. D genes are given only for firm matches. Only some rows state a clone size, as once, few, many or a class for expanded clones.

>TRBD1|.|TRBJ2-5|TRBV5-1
CASSWVDREQETQYF
TGCGCCAGCAGCTGGGTGGACAGGGAGCAAGAGACCCAGTACTTC
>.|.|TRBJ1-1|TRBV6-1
CASMGVMNTEAFF
TGTGCCAGCATGGGGGTTATGAACACTGAAGCTTTCTTT
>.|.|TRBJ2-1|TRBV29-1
CSVGTTGYNEQFF
TGCAGCGTCGGAACAACGGGATACAATGAGCAGTTCTTC
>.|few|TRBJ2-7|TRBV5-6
CASSPRIRDEQYF
TGTGCCAGCAGCCCGCGCATCAGGGACGAGCAGTACTTC
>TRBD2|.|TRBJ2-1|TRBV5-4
CASSLRTSQYNEQFF
TGTGCCAGCAGCTTAAGGACTAGCCAATACAATGAGCAGTTCTTC
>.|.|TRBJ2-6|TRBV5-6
CASSFGYSGANVLTF
TGTGCCAGCAGCTTTGGTTACTCTGGGGCCAACGTCCTGACTTTC
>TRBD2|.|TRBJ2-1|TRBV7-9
CASRVRGSGPGGYNEQFF
TGTGCCAGCAGGGTTCGGGGTAGCGGGCCCGGTGGCTACAATGAGCAGTTCTTC
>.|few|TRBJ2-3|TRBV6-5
CASNQGGGFADTQYF
TGTGCCAGCAACCAAGGGGGGGGGTTTGCAGATACGCAGTATTTT
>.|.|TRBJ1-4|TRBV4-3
CASSQGGGATNEKLFF
TGCGCCAGCAGCCAAGGGGGCGGGGCAACTAATGAAAAACTGTTTTTT
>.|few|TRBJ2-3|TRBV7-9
CASSSSRGAYTDTQYF
TGTGCCAGCAGCTCCTCTCGCGGGGCCTACACAGATACGCAGTATTTT
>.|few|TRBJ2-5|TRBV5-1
CASSLQETQYF
TGCGCCAGCAGCTTGCAGGAGACCCAGTACTTC
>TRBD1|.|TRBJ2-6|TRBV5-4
CASSLDVTGLSGANVLTF
TGTGCCAGCAGCTTGGACGTGACAGGGCTTTCTGGGGCCAACGTCCTGACTTTC
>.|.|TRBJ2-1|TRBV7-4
CASSLNGDDYPYNEQFF
TGTGCCAGCAGCTTAAATGGGGATGACTACCCGTACAATGAGCAGTTCTTC
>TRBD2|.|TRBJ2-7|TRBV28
CASSPSPSGGAHEQYF
TGTGCCAGCAGTCCCTCACCTAGCGGGGGGGCGCACGAGCAGTACTTC
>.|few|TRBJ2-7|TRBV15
CATSRGAGMAYEQYF
TGTGCCACCAGCAGAGGTGCAGGGATGGCCTACGAGCAGTACTTC
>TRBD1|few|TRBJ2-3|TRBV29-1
CSVGQGVDTQYF
TGCAGCGTGGGACAGGGGGTAGATACGCAGTATTTT
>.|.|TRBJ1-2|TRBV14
CASSQEKGYGYTF
TGTGCCAGCAGCCAAGAAAAGGGCTATGGCTACACCTTC
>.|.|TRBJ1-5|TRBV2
CASRSGLAQPQHF
TGTGCCAGCAGATCAGGTCTTGCTCAGCCCCAGCATTTT
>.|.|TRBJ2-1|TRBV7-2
CASTEPGRYEQFF
TGTGCCAGCACGGAACCGGGGAGGTATGAGCAGTTCTTC
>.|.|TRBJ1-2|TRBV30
CAWSRGGDNYGYTF
TGTGCCTGGAGCCGGGGAGGGGATAACTATGGCTACACCTTC
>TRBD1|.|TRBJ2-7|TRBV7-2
CASSLVGQGPPYEQYF
TGTGCCAGCAGCTTAGTCGGACAGGGGCCTCCCTACGAGCAGTACTTC
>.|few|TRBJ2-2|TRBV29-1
CSVESSVRRELFF
TGCAGCGTTGAAAGTTCGGTCAGAAGGGAGCTGTTTTTT
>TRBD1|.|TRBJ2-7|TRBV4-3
CASSQDLQNWRQGAYEQYF
TGCGCCAGCAGCCAAGACCTCCAGAACTGGCGACAGGGGGCCTACGAGCAGTACTTC
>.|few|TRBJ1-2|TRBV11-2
CASSFEVNYGYTF
TGTGCCAGCAGCTTCGAGGTTAACTATGGCTACACCTTC
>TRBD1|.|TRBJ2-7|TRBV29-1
CSVEPGQNEQYF
TGCAGCGTTGAACCGGGACAGAACGAGCAGTACTTC
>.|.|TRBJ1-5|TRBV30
CAWSGPGDNQPQHF
TGTGCCTGGAGTGGCCCGGGGGATAATCAGCCCCAGCATTTT
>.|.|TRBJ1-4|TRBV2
CASSEVVGGFNEKLFF
TGTGCCAGCAGTGAGGTGGTCGGGGGATTTAATGAAAAACTGTTTTTT
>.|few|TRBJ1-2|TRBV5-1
CASSLGDGYGYTF
TGCGCCAGCAGCTTGGGGGATGGCTATGGCTACACCTTC
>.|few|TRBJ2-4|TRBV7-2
CASSPRTGIQYF
TGTGCCAGCAGCCCCCGGACGGGGATTCAGTACTTC
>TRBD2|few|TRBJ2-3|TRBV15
CATSRRLAGDTDTQYF
TGTGCCACCAGCAGGAGACTAGCGGGGGACACAGATACGCAGTATTTT
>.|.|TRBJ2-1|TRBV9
CASSVGTRNEQFF
TGTGCCAGCAGCGTAGGGACACGCAATGAGCAGTTCTTC
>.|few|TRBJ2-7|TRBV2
CASSSDRGGEQYF
TGTGCCAGCAGTTCCGACCGTGGCGGCGAGCAGTACTTC
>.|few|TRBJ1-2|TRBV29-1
CSLGEPDGYTF
TGCAGCTTAGGAGAGCCGGATGGCTACACCTTC
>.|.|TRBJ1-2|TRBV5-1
CASSPGRTEDGYTF
TGCGCCAGCAGCCCGGGAAGGACAGAGGATGGCTACACCTTC
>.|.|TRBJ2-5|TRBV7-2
CASSLQALETQYF
TGTGCCAGCAGCTTACAGGCCCTAGAGACCCAGTACTTC
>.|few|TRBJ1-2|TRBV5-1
CASSTDGRANYGYTF
TGCGCCAGCAGCACCGACGGGCGGGCTAACTATGGCTACACCTTC
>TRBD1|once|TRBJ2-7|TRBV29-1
CSVAGQGTYEQYF
TGCAGCGTGGCGGGACAGGGGACCTACGAGCAGTACTTC
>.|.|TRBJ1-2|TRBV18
CASSPDSSYGYTF
TGTGCCAGCTCACCGGACAGCTCCTATGGCTACACCTTC
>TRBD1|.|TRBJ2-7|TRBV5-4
CASSSDRGGREQYF
TGTGCCAGCAGCTCGGACAGGGGGGGTCGAGAGCAGTACTTC
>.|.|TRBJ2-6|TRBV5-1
CASSLDGYSGANVLTF
TGCGCCAGCAGCTTGGACGGATACTCTGGGGCCAACGTCCTGACTTTC